Below are 19 T cell receptor beta chains sequenced from a single sample in a study of post-analysis software for immune sequencing data. Their specific antigens are unknown. Study outcomes and limitations: Higher frequency in patients than in controls was seen for five TRBV segments, with TRBV5-6, TRBV5-1 and TRBV20-1 among them.

Unique molecular identifiers had been added to the TCR beta cDNA libraries. MiXCR, applied by TCRdb to the PCR reads, yields one record per CDR3 protein. Of roughly 650,000 distinct CDR3 sequences in the sample, 59% are singletons; the top ten hold around 11%. The material sequenced was blood. The receptors derive from a girl aged 2-10 years with multiple sclerosis.

This clonotype appeared a few times. The chain has TRBV20-1 and TRBJ2-7, with 8 bases matching TRBD1. Per germline, CDR1 DFQATT and CDR2 SNEGSKA (reference sequence). The J segment lost 6 bases and the V segment lost 2 bases, leaving 6 bases of the junction unmatched. The CDR3 covers 13 residues. CDR3 residues: CSARRVQGGEQYF. The CDR3 region has the DNA TGCAGTGCTAGAAGGGTACAGGGGGGCGAGCAGTACTTC.

V is TRBV11-2 and J is TRBJ2-6; the D gene is possibly TRBD1 (6 bases). V dropped 0 bases and J dropped 0 bases, with 15 bases sitting between them. Germline CDR1 reads SGHAT; CDR2 reads FQNNGV. This CDR3 is 19 amino acids long. Here the CDR3 DNA reads TGTGCCAGCAGCTTAGATAGGGGGTTTCCAAACTCTGGGGCCAACGTCCTGACTTTC. This translates into CASSLDRGFPNSGANVLTF.

This chain uses TRBV20-1 with TRBJ2-5, with 7 bases aligning to TRBD2. There are 14 residues in the CDR3. CDR1 and CDR2 (germline): DFQATT, SNEGSKA (reference sequence). With V trimmed by 1 base and J by 4 bases, 6 bases remained unmatched. CDR3 loop: CSARAGRGVETQYF. The CDR3, as DNA: TGCAGTGCTAGAGCAGGACGGGGGGTAGAGACCCAGTACTTC.

This sequence joins TRBV29-1 and TRBJ2-5, with D possibly called TRBD1 or TRBD2 (5 bases each). Trimming shortened V by 6 bases and J by 3 bases, and 17 bases separated the two germline ends. This CDR3 spans 14 amino acids. Germline V gene sequence: CDR1 SQVTM, CDR2 ANQGSEA. CDR3 coding DNA: TGCAGCGTCAGGGACCCGCTGATTGAAGAGACCCAGTACTTC. Its protein is CSVRDPLIEETQYF.

The CDR3 coding sequence is TGCAGTGCTACTATTTTAGCGGGCGTCCCCAATGAGCAGTTCTTC. Encoded protein: CSATILAGVPNEQFF. This rearrangement joins TRBV20-1 to TRBJ2-1, with 7 positions matching TRBD2. Germline CDR1 is DFQATT and CDR2 is SNEGSKA (reference sequence). V lost 4 bases to trimming and J lost 6 bases; unmatched junction nucleotides: 12. The CDR3 consists of 15 residues.

J is TRBJ2-7 and V is TRBV2; 7 nucleotides line up with TRBD2. V dropped 7 bases and J dropped 3; count of bases not matched to a gene: 3. Looked up from germline, CDR1 is SNHLY and CDR2 is FYNNEI. CDR3 length equals 12 residues. The CDR3 nucleotides read TGTGCCAGCATACGGGACTACTACGAGCAGTACTTC. Translated, it gives CASIRDYYEQYF.

Only a few counts were recorded for this clonotype. The chain combines TRBV20-1 with TRBJ2-7, with D possibly matching TRBD2 (5 bases). CDR1 is DFQATT, CDR2 SNEGSKA, per germline (reference sequence). With 2 bases removed from V and 4 bases from J, the gap between germline ends came to 18 bases. The CDR3 is 15 residues long. The CDR3 DNA sequence: TGCAGTGCTAGACCCCTTGCGGGCCAGAGATACGAGCAGTACTTC. This gives the protein CSARPLAGQRYEQYF.

This rearrangement joins TRBV20-1 to TRBJ2-7, with 10 bases aligning to TRBD1. The CDR3 is 14 amino acids. V lost 6 bases, J lost 5 bases, and 10 bases stayed unmatched. The germline V gene encodes CDR1 DFQATT and CDR2 SNEGSKA (reference sequence). Here the CDR3 DNA reads TGCAGTGCGACCGGACCGGGACAGGGGAACGAGCAGTACTTC. Translated, it gives CSATGPGQGNEQYF.

The chain has TRBV6-5 and TRBJ1-1; 7 positions match TRBD1. The CDR3 has 13 amino acids. J gave up 6 bases and V 5 bases, and 6 bases lay outside the gene matches. Germline V CDR1 and CDR2: MNHEY, SVGAGI. The CDR3 coding sequence is TGTGCCAGCAGTACACCGGGACAGTCTGAAGCTTTCTTT. Translated, it gives CASSTPGQSEAFF.

V gene TRBV10-3 combines with J gene TRBJ2-1; D not certain. V was pared by 3 bases and J by 8 bases, with 8 bases between. Germline V gives CDR1 ENHRY, CDR2 SYGVKD. The CDR3 is 12 amino acids. The CDR3 DNA reads as TGTGCCATCAGTGAATCCCTTGATGAGCAGTTCTTC. Protein sequence: CAISESLDEQFF.

This chain links TRBV7-9 with TRBJ2-3; D unclear. Germline values: CDR1 SEHNR, CDR2 FQNEAQ (reference sequence). V lost 2 bases and J 4 bases, leaving 19 bases between the germline ends. The CDR3 totals 17 residues. The CDR3 region is CASSLNSEPLFADTQYF. The CDR3 DNA sequence: TGTGCCAGCAGCTTAAACTCTGAGCCTCTCTTCGCAGATACGCAGTATTTT.

Only one count was recorded for this clonotype. The chain joins TRBV6-5 to TRBJ1-2; D might be TRBD1 (6 bases). V was shortened by 0 bases and J by 8 bases, with 19 bases between the two germline ends. The germline V gene has CDR1 MNHEY and CDR2 SVGAGI. This CDR3 has 16 residues. The CDR3 protein is CASSYSGGAPQGGYTF. In DNA form, the CDR3 reads TGTGCCAGCAGTTACTCGGGGGGGGCGCCCCAAGGGGGCTACACCTTC.

V usage is TRBV5-1 and J usage is TRBJ2-5, with TRBD2 as a possible D gene (6 bases). The germline CDR1 and CDR2 sequences are SGHRS and YFSETQ. Trimming pared 6 bases from V and 0 bases from J, leaving 12 bases between. The CDR3 consists of 14 residues. As DNA, the CDR3 is TGCGCCAGCACCCGGGGGTCGTACCAAGAGACCCAGTACTTC. Encoded protein: CASTRGSYQETQYF.

This chain uses TRBV6-5 with TRBJ2-5; D not resolved. V lost 2 bases and J lost 0, with 7 bases in between. The CDR3 spans 14 residues. The germline V gene has CDR1 MNHEY and CDR2 SVGAGI. The CDR3 spells CASSYSQNQETQYF. CDR3 sequence (DNA): TGTGCCAGCAGTTACAGTCAGAACCAAGAGACCCAGTACTTC.

This clonotype was seen a handful of times. The V call is TRBV12-3 or TRBV12-4, the J call TRBJ2-6, with D possibly matching TRBD1 (6 bases). The CDR3 contains 15 residues. The ends were cut back, 4 bases at V and 2 bases at J, with 9 bases in the middle. CDR3: CASSYRAAGANVLTF. CDR3 nucleotide sequence: TGTGCCAGCAGTTACAGGGCAGCTGGGGCCAACGTCCTGACTTTC.

The CDR3 sequence: CASSLSTSPYNEQFF. The CDR3 DNA reads as TGTGCCAGCAGTTTATCTACTAGCCCCTACAATGAGCAGTTCTTC. The rearrangement links TRBV12-3 or TRBV12-4 to TRBJ2-1, with a possible D match to TRBD2 (6 bases). Trimming removed 2 bases from V and 2 bases from J, with 10 bases in between. The CDR3 loop spans 15 amino acids.

The gene calls are TRBV4-3 and TRBJ2-3, with D hard to call. Trimming cost V 1 base and J 5 bases, with 7 bases left between them. Germline CDR1 and CDR2: LGHNA and YSLEER. This CDR3 has 13 amino acids. For the CDR3, the DNA is TGCGCCAGCAGCCAAGCAGGCGAAGATACGCAGTATTTT. Its translation is CASSQAGEDTQYF.

Written as DNA, the CDR3 is TGTGCCAGCAGCTTAATTGGGACTAGATTCAATGAGCAGTTCTTC. It encodes CASSLIGTRFNEQFF. This rearrangement joins TRBV7-2 to TRBJ2-1; 8 bases are shared with TRBD2. The trim removed 2 bases at V and 6 bases at J, leaving 6 bases unmatched. Germline CDR1 is SGHTA and CDR2 is FQGNSA. The CDR3 extends over 15 amino acids.

In its sample, this clonotype was seen a few times. This chain joins TRBV12-3 or TRBV12-4 and TRBJ1-2; D unclear. The CDR3 is 15 residues long. V dropped 6 bases and J dropped 3 bases, with 17 bases sitting between them. DNA of the CDR3: TGTGCCAGCAGCCTATTCCGGGGATCTTACTATGGCTACACCTTC. The encoded protein is CASSLFRGSYYGYTF.